What follows are 26 T cell receptor beta chains derived from one specimen sequenced in a study of T cell responses to AZD1222 COVID-19 vaccine. Only in-frame clones appear in the TCRdb table, and some are missing; sequencing was by immunoSEQ multiplex PCR. The sample contains 100,000 to 150,000 clones, 75% to 90% of which appear only once. Sequencing was performed on peripheral blood, taken on day 0 of AZD1222 vaccination. These receptors all come from an adult in good health.

This clone turned up a few times. The chain joins TRBV30 to TRBJ1-5; D might be TRBD1 (6 bases). With 2 bases removed from V and 7 bases from J, the gap between germline ends came to 12 bases. CDR3 length: 13 residues. The germline V gene encodes CDR1 GTSNPN and CDR2 SVGIG (reference sequence). CDR3 sequence reads: CAWSRQGLQPQHF. For the CDR3, the DNA is TGTGCCTGGAGTAGGCAGGGGCTACAGCCCCAGCATTTT.

The chain combines TRBV30 with TRBJ2-2; D call uncertain. The CDR3 extends over 11 amino acids. Germline V gives CDR1 GTSNPN, CDR2 SVGIG (reference sequence). Deletions cut 3 bases from V and 7 bases from J, with 6 bases between. The CDR3 DNA sequence: TGTGCCTGGAGAGGATACGGGGAGCTGTTTTTT. Amino acid sequence: CAWRGYGELFF. Full variable domain (outside the CDR3, taken from reference TRBV30 and TRBJ2-2): SQTIHQWPATLVQPVGSPLSLECTVEGTSNPNLYWYRQAAGRGLQLLFYSVGIGQISSEVPQNLSASRPQDRQFILSSKKLLLSDSGFYLCAWRGYGELFFGEGSRLTVL.

The rearrangement uses TRBV5-1 and TRBJ1-4; a weak D match, TRBD1 (6 bases). CDR1 SGHRS and CDR2 YFSETQ come from the germline V gene. V was shortened by 3 bases and J by 6 bases, with 15 bases between the two germline ends. CDR3 length equals 15 residues. The CDR3 protein is CASSSSGGAYEKLFF. The CDR3, as DNA: TGCGCCAGCAGCTCTAGCGGGGGCGCGTATGAAAAACTGTTTTTT.

The chain combines TRBV24-1 with TRBJ2-7; 11 positions agree with TRBD1. The CDR3 contains 15 residues. From germline, CDR1 is KGHDR and CDR2 SFDVKD. After removal of 2 bases from V and 5 bases from J, the junction contained 4 bases not matched to a gene. This CDR3 is CATSDSGTGGDEQYF. CDR3 coding DNA: TGTGCCACCAGTGATTCCGGGACAGGGGGAGACGAGCAGTACTTC.

The V and J genes are TRBV7-9 and TRBJ1-1; possible D gene TRBD1, 6 bases. V dropped 4 bases and J dropped 4 bases, with 7 bases sitting between them. Germline V gene data show CDR1 as SEHNR and CDR2 as FQNEAQ (reference sequence). The CDR3 runs to 12 residues. The CDR3: CASSSRGTEAFF. The DNA for the CDR3 is TGTGCCAGCAGCTCCAGGGGCACTGAAGCTTTCTTT.

This clone was recorded only once. CDR3 in amino acids: CASSSGSWGLVEQFF. The DNA for the CDR3 is TGCGCCAGCTCTAGCGGGAGTTGGGGATTAGTTGAGCAGTTCTTC. The rearrangement joins TRBV5-1 to TRBJ2-1, with 10 bases lining up with TRBD2. V lost 7 bases, J lost 9 bases, and 13 bases stayed unmatched. CDR1 is SGHRS, CDR2 YFSETQ, per germline. The CDR3 has 15 residues.

This chain links TRBV10-1 with TRBJ2-3, with 10 bases fitting TRBD2. The ends lost 0 bases at V and 4 bases at J; junction bases unmatched: 13. Germline V gene lookup returns CDR1 WNHNN and CDR2 SYGVQD (reference sequence). This CDR3 contains 19 residues. CDR3 DNA: TGCGCCAGCAGTGAGTCAGCGGTGGCTAGCGGGAGAGGTTCAGATACGCAGTATTTT. Protein sequence: CASSESAVASGRGSDTQYF.

This clone has a single count. The J gene is TRBJ2-3, the V gene TRBV24-1; D remains unclear. Deletions cut 5 bases from V and 2 bases from J, with 10 bases between. The germline CDR1 and CDR2 sequences are KGHDR and SFDVKD. The CDR3 runs 14 residues. The CDR3 loop reads CATSARLTTDTQYF. Here the CDR3 DNA reads TGTGCCACCAGTGCACGACTGACCACAGATACGCAGTATTTT.

The V gene is TRBV4-1, the J gene TRBJ2-5; tentative D call: TRBD1 (5 bases). V was clipped by 1 base and J by 5 bases, with 11 bases between them. The CDR3 totals 14 residues. Germline V gene lookup returns CDR1 MGHRA and CDR2 YSYEKL. CDR3: CASSQVEGAETQYF. The CDR3 DNA sequence: TGCGCCAGCAGCCAAGTTGAAGGGGCTGAGACCCAGTACTTC.

A single count supports this clone. V and J are TRBV28 and TRBJ2-7; 8 bases are a match to TRBD1. Germline lookup yields CDR1 MDHEN and CDR2 SYDVKM. The CDR3 is 15 residues long. V trimming: 6 bases; J trimming: 0 bases; junction bases outside the gene matches: 7. CDR3 protein: CASRGTGTSSYEQYF. In nucleotides, the CDR3 is TGTGCCAGCAGGGGGACAGGCACTAGCTCCTACGAGCAGTACTTC.

The chain carries TRBV23-1 and TRBJ1-6; weak D call: TRBD1 (6 bases). TRBV23-1 is reported as an ORF; its role is uncertain. CDR3 size: 19 residues. Between the trimmed V and J ends, which lost 5 bases and 0 bases, there was a span of 20 bases. CDR3 loop: CASSNGTHRKSSYNSPLHF. DNA for the CDR3: TGCGCCAGCAGTAACGGGACACATCGAAAGAGCTCCTATAATTCACCCCTCCACTTT.

The gene calls are TRBV18 and TRBJ2-7; no clear D gene. The CDR3 sequence is 14 residues long. Germline CDR1 KGHSH, CDR2 LQKENI. Trimming pared 0 bases from V and 2 bases from J, leaving 8 bases between. In DNA, the CDR3 is TGTGCCAGCTCACCACCGGCAGCTACCTACGAGCAGTACTTC. Translating gives CASSPPAATYEQYF.

CDR3: CASSLAHGYGYTF. The DNA for the CDR3 is TGTGCCAGCAGCTTAGCGCACGGCTATGGCTACACCTTC. The V gene is TRBV7-9, the J gene TRBJ1-2; D is uncertain. The ends were cut back, 0 bases at V and 4 bases at J, with 6 bases in the middle. The CDR3 contains 13 residues. In germline, CDR1 is SEHNR, CDR2 FQNEAQ (reference sequence).

This rearrangement joins TRBV11-3 to TRBJ2-3, with D tentatively TRBD1 or TRBD2 (5 bases each). CDR3 length: 15 amino acids. Germline-derived CDR1 and CDR2 are SGHNT and YENEEA. V was shortened by 3 bases and J by 2 bases, with 12 bases between the two germline ends. CDR3 loop: CASSFPGTPTDTQYF. The CDR3 bases are TGTGCCAGCAGCTTTCCGGGGACCCCCACAGATACGCAGTATTTT.

This chain uses TRBV5-6 with TRBJ1-2; TRBD1 might be the D (5 bases). V lost 7 bases to trimming and J lost 7 bases, with 23 bases between them. Germline V gene data show CDR1 as SGHDT and CDR2 as YYEEEE. This CDR3 spans 15 amino acids. In nucleotides, the CDR3 is TGTGCCAGCCGCCCTTCTCTCAGGGCTGGAGCTGGCTACACCTTC. It specifies CASRPSLRAGAGYTF.

The chain has TRBV14 and TRBJ1-3; D gene unclear. Germline-derived CDR1 and CDR2 are SGHDN and FVKESK. Trimming removed 7 bases from V and 0 bases from J, with 10 bases in between. This CDR3 comprises 14 residues. The CDR3 sequence: CASKSSTSGNTIYF. In DNA, the CDR3 is TGTGCCAGCAAAAGTTCCACCTCTGGAAACACCATATATTTT.

The chain employs TRBV29-1 and TRBJ2-3; D is perhaps TRBD1 (5 bases). From germline, CDR1 is SQVTM and CDR2 ANQGSEA. This CDR3 contains 13 residues. V gave up 3 bases and J gave up 3 bases, with 10 bases separating them. CDR3 region: CSVDWGATDTQYF. DNA of the CDR3: TGCAGCGTTGACTGGGGCGCAACAGATACGCAGTATTTT.

This clone appeared once. The chain combines TRBV4-1 with TRBJ2-5; D might be TRBD2 (6 bases). Germline assignment: CDR1 MGHRA and CDR2 YSYEKL. Trimming took 2 bases from V and 5 from J, leaving 9 bases between them. The CDR3 is made up of 13 amino acids. CDR3 nucleotides: TGCGCCAGCAGCCAACCAAGCGGGGAGACCCAGTACTTC. Its translation: CASSQPSGETQYF.

This clone was counted once. The DNA of the CDR3 is TGTGCCAGCAGAAGAAATACAGGGAGTGGCGAGCAGTACTTC. Residues: CASRRNTGSGEQYF. The chain links TRBV2 to TRBJ2-7, with D maybe TRBD1 (6 bases). V lost 6 bases to trimming and J lost 6 bases, with 18 bases between them. Per germline, CDR1 SNHLY and CDR2 FYNNEI. There are 14 residues in the CDR3. Full variable domain (remainder filled in from reference TRBV2 and TRBJ2-7): EPEVTQTPSHQVTQMGQEVILRCVPISNHLYFYWYRQILGQKVEFLVSFYNNEISEKSEIFDDQFSVERPDGSNFTLKIRSTKLEDSAMYFCASRRNTGSGEQYFGPGTRLTVT.

The chain combines TRBV14 with TRBJ1-1, with D hard to call. This CDR3 region has 17 residues. The germline V and J ends were trimmed by 3 bases and 2 bases, with 19 bases remaining between them. CDR1 and CDR2 from the germline V gene are SGHDN and FVKESK. The CDR3 sequence is CASSQDLLRVPNTEAFF. The CDR3 region has the DNA TGTGCCAGCAGCCAGGATTTACTCCGGGTCCCAAACACTGAAGCTTTCTTT. Drawing the rest from reference TRBV14 and TRBJ1-1, the complete variable domain is EAGVTQFPSHSVIEKGQTVTLRCDPISGHDNLYWYRRVMGKEIKFLLHFVKESKQDESGMPNNRFLAERTGGTYSTLKVQPAELEDSGVYFCASSQDLLRVPNTEAFFGQGTRLTVV.

The chain employs TRBV6-4 and TRBJ2-1; D possibly corresponds to TRBD2 (5 bases). CDR3 length: 11 residues. Trimming shortened V by 8 bases and J by 6 bases, and 8 bases separated the two germline ends. From germline, CDR1 is MRHNA and CDR2 SNTAGT. The CDR3 is CASWSGNEQFF. The CDR3 region has the DNA TGTGCCAGCTGGAGCGGCAATGAGCAGTTCTTC.

The chain combines TRBV7-6 with TRBJ2-5, with 13 bases matching TRBD2. J gave up 2 bases and V 5 bases, and 8 bases lay outside the gene matches. CDR1 and CDR2 from the germline V gene are SGHVS and FNYEAQ. This CDR3 spans 17 amino acids. The CDR3 loop is CASSPGLAGVGQETQYF. DNA for the CDR3: TGTGCCAGCAGCCCAGGACTAGCGGGGGTGGGTCAAGAGACCCAGTACTTC.

The V call is TRBV6-5, the J call TRBJ2-7; D remains ambiguous. Germline CDR1 reads MNHEY; CDR2 reads SVGAGI. The CDR3 is made up of 13 amino acids. The ends were cut back, 5 bases at V and 2 bases at J, with 10 bases in the middle. DNA for the CDR3: TGTGCCAGCAGTCAATCGTGGGCCTACGAGCAGTACTTC. It translates to CASSQSWAYEQYF.

This clone came up once. The rearrangement links TRBV2 to TRBJ2-1; TRBD2 is a possible D gene (6 bases). Germline V gene sequence: CDR1 SNHLY, CDR2 FYNNEI. Trimming left V 7 bases short and J 7 bases short, with 14 bases between. The CDR3 is made up of 13 amino acids. As DNA, the CDR3 is TGTGCCAGCAACGAGGACTATGTTAATGAGCAGTTCTTC. Its protein is CASNEDYVNEQFF.

The CDR3 sequence: CASSLWQPSYEQYF. Here the CDR3 DNA reads TGTGCCAGCAGCTTATGGCAGCCTTCCTACGAGCAGTACTTC. The chain recombines TRBV7-2 with TRBJ2-7; D is undetermined. The V gene lost 2 bases and the J gene lost 1 base, with 9 bases spanning the gap. Germline CDR1 reads SGHTA; CDR2 reads FQGNSA. The CDR3 loop spans 14 amino acids.

The chain has TRBV2 and TRBJ1-1; D is ambiguous. V lost 4 bases, J lost 5 bases, and 5 bases lay in between. Germline assignment: CDR1 SNHLY and CDR2 FYNNEI. This CDR3 has 11 amino acids. The CDR3 coding sequence is TGTGCCAGCAGTGTGGGGACTGAAGCTTTCTTT. Its translation: CASSVGTEAFF.